These 8 T cell receptor beta chains were all obtained from the same sample, sequenced in a study of blood T cell repertoires in COVID-19. The method was immunoSEQ multiplex PCR; TCRdb's version includes in-frame clones alone and lacks a portion of them. The sample carries some 200,000 clones, roughly 84% recorded once. Input material: PBMCs or T cells enriched from blood (not recorded which). The receptors were sampled from a man aged 30-40 years in a cohort exposed to, infected with or recovered from COVID-19 (not recorded which).

CDR3 bases: TGTGCCAGCAGTTTATCCGGGACAGGCTTGGGTAATCAGCCCCAGCATTTT. Translated, it gives CASSLSGTGLGNQPQHF. This chain connects TRBV28 to TRBJ1-5, with TRBD1 matching 8 bases. V dropped 1 base and J dropped 4; count of bases not matched to a gene: 9. This CDR3 contains 17 residues. The V gene's germline CDR1 is MDHEN and CDR2 SYDVKM.

V is TRBV28 and J is TRBJ1-4; possible D gene TRBD1, 5 bases. The length of the CDR3 is 13 residues. Trimming pared 10 bases from V and 4 bases from J, leaving 13 bases between. Germline V gene sequence: CDR1 MDHEN, CDR2 SYDVKM. CDR3 region: CATLRGYNEKLFF. The CDR3, as DNA: TGTGCCACCCTTAGGGGTTATAATGAAAAACTGTTTTTT.

The chain couples TRBV4-3 to TRBJ2-5; the D gene is possibly TRBD1 (5 bases). The CDR3 runs 18 residues. Germline loops: CDR1 LGHNA, CDR2 YSLEER. The V gene lost 1 base and the J gene lost 1 base, with 19 bases spanning the gap. CDR3 in DNA: TGCGCCAGCAGCCAAGGATTAACCCAAGGACAAACCCAAGAGACCCAGTACTTC. As protein: CASSQGLTQGQTQETQYF.

The chain employs TRBV2 and TRBJ2-7, with D tentatively TRBD2 (5 bases). V was shortened by 5 bases and J by 2 bases, with 13 bases between the two germline ends. The CDR3 is made up of 14 amino acids. CDR1 is SNHLY, CDR2 FYNNEI, per germline. Here the CDR3 reads CASSRRGSPYEQYF. DNA for the CDR3: TGTGCCAGCAGTAGGAGAGGGTCTCCCTACGAGCAGTACTTC.

V and J are TRBV5-1 and TRBJ2-7; 8 nucleotides align to TRBD1. The CDR3 extends over 15 amino acids. The ends lost 4 bases at V and 0 bases at J; junction bases unmatched: 6. In germline, CDR1 is SGHRS, CDR2 YFSETQ. CDR3 loop: CASSDSTGGSYEQYF. The CDR3, as DNA: TGCGCCAGCAGCGACAGCACAGGGGGCTCCTACGAGCAGTACTTC.

The J gene is TRBJ2-7, the V gene TRBV6-5, with 8 bases that match TRBD2. J lost 4 bases, V lost 6 bases, and 8 bases had no gene match. Germline CDR1 is MNHEY and CDR2 is SVGAGI. This CDR3 has 14 residues. In nucleotides, the CDR3 is TGTGCCAGCAGCGGGGGAGCGGGAGTATACGAGCAGTACTTC. Amino acid sequence: CASSGGAGVYEQYF.

The gene calls are TRBV19 and TRBJ2-5; 10 bases map to TRBD2. Germline assignment: CDR1 LNHDA and CDR2 SQIVND (reference sequence). V shed 8 bases and J 4 bases; nucleotides not matched to a gene: 7. The CDR3 is 14 residues long. Here the CDR3 reads CASGGLATPETQYF. The CDR3 nucleotides are TGTGCCAGTGGGGGACTAGCGACCCCAGAGACCCAGTACTTC.

The chain uses TRBV7-9 and TRBJ1-1, with D unclear. Per the germline V gene, CDR1 is SEHNR and CDR2 is FQNEAQ (reference sequence). The CDR3 is 15 amino acids. V lost 5 bases and J lost 7, with 20 bases in between. The CDR3 bases are TGTGCCAGCAGCCCCGAGGGATCACGCGAGGGTGAAGCTTTCTTT. This encodes CASSPEGSREGEAFF.